One and the same sample provided the 31 T cell receptor beta chains below, sequenced in a study of blood T cell repertoires in COVID-19. Generated by immunoSEQ multiplex PCR, the TCRdb table keeps only in-frame clones and is missing some. The sample includes approximately 150,000 clones, around 90% of them seen just once. Source material: peripheral blood. The receptor source for this set is a man aged 70-80 years with acute or convalescent COVID-19.

The gene calls are TRBV29-1 and TRBJ1-2; D gene uncertain. The length of the CDR3 is 15 residues. V was trimmed by 3 bases and J by 5 bases, leaving 19 bases between them. The germline gives CDR1 SQVTM, CDR2 ANQGSEA. The CDR3 coding sequence is TGCAGCGTTGACTCGTTGGCAACCCCAGGTTATGGCTACACCTTC. Translating gives CSVDSLATPGYGYTF.

J is TRBJ2-7 and V is TRBV11-2, with D maybe TRBD2 (6 bases). The CDR3 has 13 residues. The ends were cut back, 5 bases at V and 3 bases at J, with 11 bases in the middle. Germline CDR1 is SGHAT and CDR2 is FQNNGV. CDR3 sequence reads: CASSVTGGYEQYF. The CDR3 bases are TGTGCCAGCAGCGTGACCGGGGGCTACGAGCAGTACTTC.

Notes on this clone: The sample holds other DNA sequences that translate to the same CDR3. The rearrangement joins TRBV19 to TRBJ1-5, with TRBD1 as a possible D gene (6 bases). The ends were cut back, 5 bases at V and 2 bases at J, with 10 bases in the middle. The CDR3 sequence is 14 residues long. Germline CDR1 and CDR2: LNHDA and SQIVND (reference sequence). DNA for the CDR3: TGTGCCAGTAGTCCAGGGGCAGGCAATCAGCCCCAGCATTTT. Protein sequence: CASSPGAGNQPQHF.

This sequence joins TRBV7-3 and TRBJ1-1; a possible D gene is TRBD1 (6 bases). V was pared by 5 bases and J by 3 bases, with 10 bases between. CDR1 is SGHTA and CDR2 is FQGTGA in the germline V gene. The CDR3 spans 13 residues. The CDR3 bases are TGTGCCAGCAGCGTCCAGGGGTACACTGAAGCTTTCTTT. This translates into CASSVQGYTEAFF.

This clone has a handful of counts. The chain has TRBV5-1 and TRBJ1-2; 7 bases match TRBD1. The V gene's germline CDR1 is SGHRS and CDR2 YFSETQ. This CDR3 has 14 amino acids. Trimming cost V 4 bases and J 8 bases; bases outside gene matches: 11. CDR3 protein: CASSVRQGQGGYTF. CDR3 DNA sequence: TGCGCCAGCAGCGTCCGACAGGGCCAAGGAGGCTACACCTTC.

This sequence joins TRBV29-1 and TRBJ2-3; D is unclear. Germline values: CDR1 SQVTM, CDR2 ANQGSEA. The CDR3 extends over 12 amino acids. V lost 5 bases and J 11 bases, leaving 17 bases between the germline ends. The DNA of the CDR3 is TGCAGCGTTAACCAGGCTAACGCAGAGCAGTATTTT. This gives the protein CSVNQANAEQYF.

The chain is built from TRBV2 and TRBJ2-1; D ambiguous. Germline V gene sequence: CDR1 SNHLY, CDR2 FYNNEI. V gave up 3 bases and J gave up 9 bases, with 15 bases separating them. CDR3 length: 14 amino acids. DNA of the CDR3: TGTGCCAGCAGTGATCCCGTCGAGATCGGTGAGCAGTTCTTC. It yields the protein CASSDPVEIGEQFF.

The gene calls are TRBV7-3 and TRBJ1-2; TRBD1 matches 9 bases. V lost 2 bases to trimming and J lost 7 bases; unmatched junction nucleotides: 17. Germline CDR1 reads SGHTA; CDR2 reads FQGTGA. This CDR3 has 18 amino acids. CDR3 DNA: TGTGCCAGCAGCTTAGCGCAACGGGACAGGGTGGCGATGCGTGGCTACACCTTC. This sequence encodes CASSLAQRDRVAMRGYTF.

The chain combines TRBV3-1 (or the pseudogene TRBV3-2) with TRBJ1-2, with D unresolved. Looked up from germline, CDR1 is LGHDT and CDR2 is YNNKEL (reference sequence). The CDR3 covers 15 residues. The ends were cut back, 4 bases at V and 4 bases at J, with 16 bases in the middle. The CDR3 DNA is TGTGCCAGCAGCCGGGCGATCAAGGGAGGCTATGGCTACACCTTC. Amino acid sequence: CASSRAIKGGYGYTF.

This clone has only one observation. The chain couples TRBV9 to TRBJ1-1; TRBD1 matches at 8 bases. From germline, CDR1 is SGDLS and CDR2 YYNGEE. Unmatched junction bases numbered 5, after V lost 3 bases and J lost 1 base. This CDR3 has 15 residues. The CDR3 sequence: CASSDPTGENTEAFF. In DNA, the CDR3 is TGTGCCAGCAGCGACCCGACAGGGGAGAACACTGAAGCTTTCTTT.

The chain uses TRBV7-8 and TRBJ2-7; 9 nucleotides line up with TRBD2. Trimming took 5 bases from V and 6 from J; bases not matched to a gene: 14. From germline, CDR1 is SGHVS and CDR2 FQNEAQ. This CDR3 contains 16 residues. In DNA form, the CDR3 reads TGTGCCAGCAGCCCTAGGGCTAGCGGGGAATTGGGCGAGCAGTACTTC. Its protein is CASSPRASGELGEQYF.

The chain links TRBV5-1 to TRBJ2-7, with a weak D call TRBD1 (5 bases). Germline V gene data show CDR1 as SGHRS and CDR2 as YFSETQ. This CDR3 region has 15 residues. Trimming left V 0 bases short and J 7 bases short, with 17 bases between. CDR3 region: CASSLAPDNPREQYF. The DNA for the CDR3 is TGCGCCAGCAGCTTGGCCCCGGACAACCCGCGAGAGCAGTACTTC.

The chain employs TRBV7-9 and TRBJ2-6, with D possibly TRBD2 on 5 matching bases. V lost 5 bases and J 4 bases, leaving 15 bases between the germline ends. Germline V gene sequence: CDR1 SEHNR, CDR2 FQNEAQ (reference sequence). This CDR3 has 16 amino acids. The CDR3 coding sequence is TGTGCCAGCAGCCTGCCTGCCGGGGTCGGGGCCAACGTCCTGACTTTC. Protein: CASSLPAGVGANVLTF.

V gene TRBV19 combines with J gene TRBJ2-3, with D unresolved. Germline-derived CDR1 and CDR2 are LNHDA and SQIVND (reference sequence). V dropped 5 bases and J dropped 3 bases, with 6 bases sitting between them. The CDR3 has 12 amino acids. Here the CDR3 reads CASSLRTDTQYF. The CDR3 DNA sequence: TGTGCCAGTAGTCTGAGGACAGATACGCAGTATTTT.

This chain uses TRBV28 with TRBJ2-6, with D possibly matching TRBD2 (7 bases). CDR1 is MDHEN, CDR2 SYDVKM, per germline. The CDR3 covers 19 residues. V lost 7 bases, J lost 3 bases, and 25 bases lay in between. The DNA for the CDR3 is TGTGCCAGCATCAAGGGGCGGGGGCGACCATCTGGTGGGGCCAACGTCCTGACTTTC. Protein sequence: CASIKGRGRPSGGANVLTF.

The rearrangement joins TRBV21-1 to TRBJ2-3; the table's D call of TRBD2 was not tested on the DNA. TRBV21-1 is a documented pseudogene. The length of the CDR3 is 17 residues. The DNA for the CDR3 is TGTGCCAGCAGCAAGTGGCGGGGGGGATTGGGCACAGATACGCAGTATTTT. It yields the protein CASSKWRGGLGTDTQYF.

This chain uses TRBV11-1 with TRBJ2-7; tentatively, D is TRBD1 (6 bases). CDR3 length equals 15 residues. Germline V gene lookup returns CDR1 SGHAT and CDR2 FQDESV (reference sequence). With 3 bases removed from V and 2 bases from J, the gap between germline ends came to 14 bases. CDR3 sequence: CASSLSQGSTYEQYF. The DNA for the CDR3 is TGTGCCAGCAGCTTGTCCCAGGGGTCTACCTACGAGCAGTACTTC. Full variable domain (remainder filled in from reference TRBV11-1 and TRBJ2-7): EAEVAQSPRYKITEKSQAVAFWCDPISGHATLYWYRQILGQGPELLVQFQDESVVDDSQLPKDRFSAERLKGVDSTLKIQPAELGDSAMYLCASSLSQGSTYEQYFGPGTRLTVT.

The chain couples TRBV5-4 to TRBJ2-3, with 14 bases fitting TRBD2. Unmatched junction bases numbered 4, after V lost 5 bases and J lost 2 bases. Germline CDR1 reads SGHNT; CDR2 reads YYREEE (reference sequence). The CDR3 covers 16 residues. CDR3 nucleotides: TGTGCCAGCAGGGGGACTAGCGGGGGAGTCACAGATACGCAGTATTTT. Its protein product is CASRGTSGGVTDTQYF.

This clone was counted a few times. The gene calls are TRBV3-1 (or the pseudogene TRBV3-2) and TRBJ2-2; 8 bases are a match to TRBD1. CDR1 is LGHDT and CDR2 is YNNKEL in the germline V gene (reference sequence). V lost 6 bases to trimming and J lost 3 bases; unmatched junction nucleotides: 0. The CDR3 contains 13 residues. The CDR3 sequence: CASRTGDTGELFF. The DNA of the CDR3 is TGTGCCAGCAGGACAGGGGACACCGGGGAGCTGTTTTTT.

The chain has TRBV11-3 and TRBJ2-2; TRBD2 agrees at 8 bases. CDR1 is SGHNT and CDR2 is YENEEA in the germline V gene. This CDR3 is 15 amino acids long. With V trimmed by 1 base and J by 6 bases, 4 bases remained unmatched. CDR3 sequence reads: CASSLGRGVAGELFF. The CDR3 DNA reads TGTGCCAGCAGCTTAGGGCGGGGGGTCGCCGGGGAGCTGTTTTTT.

The CDR3 protein is CASSHSRDSPLHF. CDR3 in DNA: TGTGCCAGCAGCCATAGTCGGGATTCACCCCTCCACTTT. The chain is built from TRBV7-3 and TRBJ1-6; D unresolved. The CDR3 length is 13 residues. The germline gives CDR1 SGHTA, CDR2 FQGTGA. Trimming stripped 5 bases from V and 8 bases from J, with 10 bases between.

This rearrangement joins TRBV4-1 to TRBJ1-1; TRBD1 agrees at 7 bases. The CDR3 runs to 15 residues. V shed 3 bases, J shed 0 bases, and the junction held 4 bases outside the gene matches. CDR1 and CDR2 (germline): MGHRA, YSYEKL. CDR3 residues: CASSQRDRMNTEAFF. In DNA form, the CDR3 reads TGCGCCAGCAGCCAGAGGGACAGAATGAACACTGAAGCTTTCTTT.

This chain links TRBV7-2 with TRBJ1-5; 7 bases match TRBD1. The CDR3 loop spans 16 amino acids. Trimming took 5 bases from V and 4 from J; bases not matched to a gene: 11. CDR1 and CDR2 from the germline V gene are SGHTA and FQGNSA. The CDR3 DNA sequence: TGTGCCAGCAGCCGTGCCGGGACAGAGCCAAATCAGCCCCAGCATTTT. Residues: CASSRAGTEPNQPQHF.

This clone was seen once. This rearrangement joins TRBV6-5 to TRBJ2-2; D is perhaps TRBD1 (6 bases). The CDR3 sequence is 15 residues long. Trimming shortened V by 6 bases and J by 6 bases, and 17 bases separated the two germline ends. CDR1 and CDR2 (germline): MNHEY, SVGAGI. CDR3 nucleotide sequence: TGTGCCAGCAGGAACCCGGGACAAGGGCCCGGGGAGCTGTTTTTT. It codes for CASRNPGQGPGELFF.

The chain employs TRBV5-1 and TRBJ2-4; TRBD1 is a possible D gene (6 bases). Trimming stripped 0 bases from V and 0 bases from J, with 7 bases between. The germline CDR1 and CDR2 sequences are SGHRS and YFSETQ. CDR3 length: 15 residues. The CDR3 spells CASSLGRGAKNIQYF. The CDR3 nucleotides are TGCGCCAGCAGCTTGGGCAGGGGAGCCAAAAACATTCAGTACTTC.

This clone came up a few times. This chain joins TRBV7-9 and TRBJ2-6; 8 nucleotides agree with TRBD1. Germline loops: CDR1 SEHNR, CDR2 FQNEAQ (reference sequence). J was trimmed by 0 bases and V by 5 bases; bases with no gene match: 18. The CDR3 totals 21 residues. This CDR3 reads CASSTLMAGTGATSGANVLTF. The CDR3 DNA reads as TGTGCCAGCAGCACCCTAATGGCCGGGACAGGTGCTACCTCTGGGGCCAACGTCCTGACTTTC.

This sequence joins TRBV18 and TRBJ2-7; 10 bases agree with TRBD1. This CDR3 has 14 amino acids. After removal of 3 bases from V and 7 bases from J, the junction contained 6 bases not matched to a gene. Germline V gives CDR1 KGHSH, CDR2 LQKENI. Here the CDR3 DNA reads TGTGCCAGCTCACCCCGACAGGGGGCGCGAGAGCAGTACTTC. Amino acids: CASSPRQGAREQYF.

The chain joins TRBV2 to TRBJ2-3; 7 positions match TRBD2. V shed 11 bases and J 3 bases; nucleotides not matched to a gene: 5. The CDR3 spans 12 residues. From germline, CDR1 is SNHLY and CDR2 FYNNEI. CDR3 nucleotides: TGTGCCTGCGGCGGGAGAACAGATACGCAGTATTTT. This translates into CACGGRTDTQYF.

This chain links TRBV19 with TRBJ1-3, with TRBD1 identical over 9 bases. V gave up 7 bases and J gave up 8 bases; unmatched junction bases: 12. The CDR3 runs 15 residues. Germline CDR1 reads LNHDA; CDR2 reads SQIVND (reference sequence). The CDR3 bases are TGTGCCAGTACCCCGAACGCCCGGACAGGGGACACCATATATTTT. Amino acids: CASTPNARTGDTIYF.

This chain connects TRBV20-1 to TRBJ2-5; no clear D. CDR1 is DFQATT and CDR2 is SNEGSKA in the germline V gene (reference sequence). The CDR3 runs 11 residues. This chain's CDR3 is CSRFAMETQYF. The CDR3 coding sequence is TGCAGCCGATTCGCTATGGAGACCCAGTACTTC.

V and J are TRBV6-5 and TRBJ2-7; tentative D call: TRBD2 (6 bases). The CDR3 is 15 amino acids. V lost 0 bases, J lost 2 bases, and 11 bases lay in between. Germline lookup yields CDR1 MNHEY and CDR2 SVGAGI. The CDR3 DNA sequence: TGTGCCAGCAGTTACTCGGGGGACTTCACCTACGAGCAGTACTTC. Translated, it gives CASSYSGDFTYEQYF.